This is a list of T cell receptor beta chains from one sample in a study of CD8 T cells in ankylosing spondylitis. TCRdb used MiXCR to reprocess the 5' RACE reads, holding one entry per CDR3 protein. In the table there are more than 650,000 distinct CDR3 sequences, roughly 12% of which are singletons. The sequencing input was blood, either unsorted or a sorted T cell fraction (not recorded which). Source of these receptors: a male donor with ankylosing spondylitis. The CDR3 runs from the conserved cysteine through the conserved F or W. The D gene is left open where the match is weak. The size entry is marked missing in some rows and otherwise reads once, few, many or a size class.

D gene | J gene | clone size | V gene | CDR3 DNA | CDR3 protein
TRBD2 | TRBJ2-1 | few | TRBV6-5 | TGTGCCAGCAGTTCATCCTTACTAGCGGGCTACAATGAGCAGTTCTTC | CASSSSLLAGYNEQFF
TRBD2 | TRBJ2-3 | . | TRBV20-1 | TGCTGTGCTAGAGACCTAGCGGGAGGATACACAGATACGCAGTATTTT | CCARDLAGGYTDTQYF
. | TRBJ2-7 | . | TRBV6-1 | TGTGCCAGCAGAGACCTTCGGGGGAACGAGCAGTACTTC | CASRDLRGNEQYF
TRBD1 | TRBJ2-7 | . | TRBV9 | TGTGCCAGCAGCGATCGGACAGGGGGCGCAGAGCAGTACTTC | CASSDRTGGAEQYF
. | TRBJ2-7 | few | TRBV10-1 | TGCGCCAGCAGTGAGTCGACGTCGTCTTGGACCGGGAAATCCTACGAGCAGTACTTC | CASSESTSSWTGKSYEQYF
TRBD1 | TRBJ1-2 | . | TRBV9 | TGTGCCAGCAGCAAAGGGACAGACTCGATAGATGGCTACACCTTC | CASSKGTDSIDGYTF
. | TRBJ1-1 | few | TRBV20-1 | TGCAGTGCCGATCAGGGATTGAACACTGAAGCTTTCTTT | CSADQGLNTEAFF
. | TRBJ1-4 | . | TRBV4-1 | TGCGCCAGCAGCCAACCGGGAAAACTGTTTTTT | CASSQPGKLFF
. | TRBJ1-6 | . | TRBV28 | TGTGCCGTCAGGAGACAGCTTGATTCACCCCTCCACTTT | CAVRRQLDSPLHF
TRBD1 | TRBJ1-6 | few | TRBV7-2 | TGTGCCAGCAGCCTCCGACAGGGCTTGGGTTCACCCCTCCACTTT | CASSLRQGLGSPLHF
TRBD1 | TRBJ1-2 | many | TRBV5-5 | TGTGCCAGCGGCGACAGGGAAACGGGCTACACCTTC | CASGDRETGYTF
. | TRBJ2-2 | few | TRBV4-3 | TGCGCCAGCAGCCAAGATACTAACACCGGGGAGCTGTTTTTT | CASSQDTNTGELFF
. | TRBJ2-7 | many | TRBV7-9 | TGTGCCAGCAGTTTAAGGGGCACCTACGAGCAGTACTTC | CASSLRGTYEQYF
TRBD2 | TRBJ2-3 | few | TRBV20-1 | TGCAGTGCCGGTTTCAAGGCTAGCGGGTACACAGATACGCAGTATTTT | CSAGFKASGYTDTQYF
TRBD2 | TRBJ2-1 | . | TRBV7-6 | TGTGCCAGCAGCCCCACTAGCGGGGGCCCCTACAATGAGCAGTTCTTC | CASSPTSGGPYNEQFF
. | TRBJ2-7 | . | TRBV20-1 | TGCAGTGCCCCCGAAGTTGAGCGAGGTGCCTACGAGCAGTACTTC | CSAPEVERGAYEQYF
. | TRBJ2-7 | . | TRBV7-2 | TGTGCCAGCAGCTTAGTCCCAGGGAGCTCCTTCGAGCAGTACTTC | CASSLVPGSSFEQYF